This T cell receptor beta chain was sequenced in a study of blood T cell repertoires in COVID-19. Study summary: Sources were T cells, B-cell-depleted T cells, or PBMCs; the material itself was cDNA or gDNA.

Participants came from fewer than 25 US areas, aged roughly 18 to 95 years. Exposed study participants had met a COVID-19 case within 2 weeks before entry. Authors' methods: Researchers report that nucleated cell counts were estimated from reference gene primer amplification. TCRdb's copy holds only in-frame clones and misses some; the assay was immunoSEQ multiplex PCR. D and trimming come from the DNA, and the V and J calls and clone size come from that table. The table shows fewer than 250,000 clones, with approximately 89% occurring only once. The material sequenced was PBMCs or T cells enriched from blood (not recorded which). The TCR originated in a woman aged 30 to 39 who had been exposed to COVID-19.

For the CDR3, the DNA is TGTGCCAGCAGCCTCCGGCGGGCGGCGTGGAGGAATGAGCAGTTCTTC. This codes for CASSLRRAAWRNEQFF. The chain combines TRBV3-1 (or the pseudogene TRBV3-2) with TRBJ2-1; tentative D call: TRBD2 (5 bases). CDR1 and CDR2 (germline): LGHDT, YNNKEL (reference sequence). Trimming removed 4 bases at V and 7 bases at J, with 20 bases between. This CDR3 contains 16 residues.